The 6 T cell receptor beta chains listed next were all sequenced from one sample in a study of Graves' ophthalmopathy and Graves' hyperthyroidism. Using RNA transcripts, the TCR beta CDR3 regions were amplified. The authors performed first-round RT-PCR with HTBI primers and then a second-round multiplex PCR. TCRdb recomputed calls from the multiplex PCR reads with MiXCR, one row per CDR3 protein. The table records some 520,000 distinct CDR3 sequences, approximately 15% of them present only once. The sample comprised blood. The receptors were gathered from a woman in her twenties or thirties with Graves' ophthalmopathy.

This clonotype was recorded many times. This chain uses TRBV19 with TRBJ1-2; TRBD1 is a possible D gene (6 bases). The V and J ends lost 6 bases and 4 bases respectively, with 15 bases between them. The CDR3 is 14 residues long. Germline CDR1 and CDR2: LNHDA and SQIVND (reference sequence). In nucleotides, the CDR3 is TGTGCCAGTAGGCGGCGGGACATTGGCTATGGCTACACCTTC. This sequence encodes CASRRRDIGYGYTF.

With regard to this clonotype: A read error may explain this, as a much larger clone is one base away. This chain joins TRBV6-1 and TRBJ1-1; the D gene is possibly TRBD1 (6 bases). Germline V gives CDR1 MNHNS, CDR2 SASEGT. The CDR3 spans 12 residues. CDR3 DNA: TGTTCCCTTCGACAGGCTGCAGGGGAAGCTTTCTTT. It yields the protein CSLRQAAGEAFF.

The table lists this clonotype with a few counts. Germline and junction disagree at one end, which may indicate a read error. This chain uses TRBV6-5 with TRBJ2-4; TRBD2 might be the D (6 bases). The CDR3 sequence is 16 residues long. The V gene's germline CDR1 is MNHEY and CDR2 SVGAGI. The CDR3 spells CASSYRTPLAKNIKYF. For the CDR3, the DNA is TGTGCCAGCAGTTACCGGACACCACTAGCCAAAAACATTAAGTACTTC.

In this sample, this clonotype turned up many times. The chain links TRBV12-3 or TRBV12-4 to TRBJ2-7; D might be TRBD2 (6 bases). The V gene lost 5 bases and the J gene lost 7 bases, with 15 bases spanning the gap. This CDR3 is 13 amino acids long. CDR3 in amino acids: CASSTGTEIEQYF. The CDR3 nucleotides read TGTGCCAGCAGTACCGGGACTGAGATAGAGCAGTACTTC.

This clonotype was counted ten times or more. J is TRBJ1-2 and V is TRBV30; D gene ambiguous. The CDR3 loop spans 12 amino acids. From germline, CDR1 is GTSNPN and CDR2 SVGIG (reference sequence). V was clipped by 3 bases and J by 7 bases, with 12 bases between them. CDR3 nucleotides: TGTGCCTGGAGCAGCGGGGAAGGTGGCTACACCTTC. Protein product: CAWSSGEGGYTF. Combining the CDR3 with reference TRBV30 and TRBJ1-2 gives the whole variable domain SQTIHQWPATLVQPVGSPLSLECTVEGTSNPNLYWYRQAAGRGLQLLFYSVGIGQISSEVPQNLSASRPQDRQFILSSKKLLLSDSGFYLCAWSSGEGGYTFGSGTRLTVV.

This clonotype was detected ten times or more. The chain carries TRBV12-3 or TRBV12-4 and TRBJ1-1, with no clear D. The CDR3 has 15 amino acids. V lost 7 bases, J lost 1 base, and 16 bases lay in between. This CDR3 is CASTNPHLSNTEAFF. CDR3 bases: TGTGCCAGCACCAACCCCCATCTATCGAACACTGAAGCTTTCTTT.